These T cell receptor beta chains were read from a single sample in a study of blood T cell repertoires in COVID-19. Sequencing used immunoSEQ multiplex PCR; TCRdb keeps in-frame clones, though not all of them. Here the sample spans about 260,000 clones, more than 75% being singletons. The sequenced sample consisted of peripheral blood. These receptors were collected from a woman aged 40 to 50 who had recovered from COVID-19. The CDR3 runs from the conserved cysteine through the conserved F or W. A D gene is named only where the DNA matches it firmly. Size is stated for part of the rows, as once, few or many counts, or as a class when the clone is expanded.

clone_size d_call j_call v_call cdr3_nt cdr3_aa
NA NA TRBJ1-1 TRBV15 TGTGCCACCAGGGAGGGAGGGGTGAACACTGAAGCTTTCTTT CATREGGVNTEAFF
NA NA TRBJ2-3 TRBV7-2 TGTGCCAGCAGCCCTTTCCCGGGGTGGGACACCTCCACAGATACGCAGTATTTT CASSPFPGWDTSTDTQYF
NA NA TRBJ2-7 TRBV6-2/TRBV6-3 TGTGCCAGCAGTCACTACGAGCAGTACTTC CASSHYEQYF
NA NA TRBJ2-1 TRBV7-2 TGTGCCAGCAGCCCCGGGGTTAGCTCCTACAATGAGCAGTTCTTC CASSPGVSSYNEQFF
NA NA TRBJ1-2 TRBV6-5 TGTGCCAGCACCCGAACGGGAGTAACCACCCAGGGCTACACCTTC CASTRTGVTTQGYTF
NA TRBD2 TRBJ2-7 TRBV5-1 TGCGCCAGCAGCTTGGCCGGGGTGTCTAGCGGGGGGTACGAGCAGTACTTC CASSLAGVSSGGYEQYF
NA NA TRBJ1-2 TRBV5-4 TGTGCCAGCAGCTTGGGTGGACAGAAAAACTATGGCTACACCTTC CASSLGGQKNYGYTF
once TRBD2 TRBJ2-1 TRBV6-2/TRBV6-3 TGTGCCAGCAGCCTACTAGCGGGGGGGGTCCCCTACAATGAGCAGTTCTTC CASSLLAGGVPYNEQFF
NA TRBD1 TRBJ2-7 TRBV27 TGTGCCAGCAGTTTGTCAACAGGGGGCGAGCAGTACTTC CASSLSTGGEQYF
NA TRBD1 TRBJ2-5 TRBV5-1 TGCGCCAGCGGTTCACAGGGGGCCCGAGAGACCCAGTACTTC CASGSQGARETQYF
NA TRBD1 TRBJ1-1 TRBV27 TGTGCCAGCAGTTACAGGGGGCGGGAAGCTTTCTTT CASSYRGREAFF
NA TRBD1 TRBJ1-2 TRBV7-2 TGTGCCAGCAGCTTCCTTTACAGGGGCCCCCCAGCTACCTATGGCTACACCTTC CASSFLYRGPPATYGYTF
NA NA TRBJ1-1 TRBV1 TGCACCAGCAGCCAAGATCCTATAAACACTGAAGCTTTCTTT CTSSQDPINTEAFF
NA NA TRBJ2-3 TRBV4-3 TGCGCCAGCAGCCAAGACCTGGGAGGAGATACGCAGTATTTT CASSQDLGGDTQYF
NA TRBD2 TRBJ2-5 TRBV15 TGTGCCACCAGCAGAGATCGTCTAGCGGGGGGAGAGACCCAGTACTTC CATSRDRLAGGETQYF
NA TRBD2 TRBJ2-7 TRBV6-5 TGTGCCAGCAGGAGGGAAGCGGGGGGGATCTACGAGCAGTACTTC CASRREAGGIYEQYF
NA TRBD2 TRBJ2-4 TRBV24-1 TGTGCCACCCCCGAGGCGGGGGGCGGTAACATTCAGTACTTC CATPEAGGGNIQYF
NA NA TRBJ1-2 TRBV6-5 TGTGCCATCCAATTACAGGGAGCCCTAAGGGGCTACACCTTC CAIQLQGALRGYTF
NA NA TRBJ1-2 TRBV27 TGTGCCAGCAGGCCACGGGAGTTTTCAGCCTATGGCTACACCTTC CASRPREFSAYGYTF
few TRBD1 TRBJ1-5 TRBV15 TGTGCCACCAGCAGGACAGGGGAGGTGTATGAGCCCCAGCATTTT CATSRTGEVYEPQHF
NA NA TRBJ1-6 TRBV9 TGTGCCAGCAGCGCGTTCCGGGATCACCATTATAATTCACCCCTCCACTTT CASSAFRDHHYNSPLHF
NA TRBD2 TRBJ2-7 TRBV4-2 TGTGCCAGCAGCCACTCTAGCGGGGGGGTACCTCCCCCCGAGCAGTACTTC CASSHSSGGVPPPEQYF
NA NA TRBJ2-7 TRBV5-4 TGTGCCAGCAGCCTCCAGGGCTACGAGCAGTACTTC CASSLQGYEQYF
NA NA TRBJ2-7 TRBV18 TGTGCCAGCTCACCCCCTCGGGTGGGGGCCCCTCCCTACGAGCAGTACTTC CASSPPRVGAPPYEQYF
NA NA TRBJ2-5 TRBV11-2 TGTGCCAGCAGCACCTGGGGGCGAAGCGGTGGGGAAAAAGGGACCCAGTACTTC CASSTWGRSGGEKGTQYF
NA TRBD1 TRBJ1-4 TRBV4-1 TGCGCCAGCAGCCAAGGGTCTTTCTACAGGGGCGAAAAACTGTTTTTT CASSQGSFYRGEKLFF
NA TRBD2 TRBJ2-3 TRBV7-2 TGTGCCAGCAGCTTGACTAGCGGGGGGGGAAATAAGAATACGCAGTATTTT CASSLTSGGGNKNTQYF
NA TRBD1 TRBJ2-7 TRBV11-3 TGTGCCAGCAGCCTCCGGGACAGTTACGAGCAGTACTTC CASSLRDSYEQYF
NA TRBD1 TRBJ2-2 TRBV12-5 TGTGCTAGTGGTTTGCGCCTCCGTGGACAGGGAGTTGACACCGGGGAGCTGTTTTTT CASGLRLRGQGVDTGELFF
NA NA TRBJ2-7 TRBV4-1 TGCGCCAGCAGCCAAGGAGAGGGTTGGTACGAGCAGTACTTC CASSQGEGWYEQYF
NA NA TRBJ2-7 TRBV2 TGTGCAGCACGGGGGTTTGGTTACGAGCAGTACTTC CAARGFGYEQYF
NA NA TRBJ1-1 TRBV10-3 TGTGCCATCAGCCTAGCCGTGGAGTCAGGGAACACTGAAGCTTTCTTT CAISLAVESGNTEAFF
NA NA TRBJ1-2 TRBV9 TGTGCCAGCAGGCCTCAGGGTGTTGATGGCTATGGCTACACCTTC CASRPQGVDGYGYTF
NA TRBD2 TRBJ2-3 TRBV4-3 TGCGCCAGCAGCCCAGGGACTAGCGGTTACACAGATACGCAGTATTTT CASSPGTSGYTDTQYF
once NA TRBJ2-7 TRBV6-2/TRBV6-3 TGTGCCAGCAGTTTTGCCCCTACGACAACTTACGAGCAGTACTTC CASSFAPTTTYEQYF
NA TRBD2 TRBJ2-7 TRBV5-1 TGCGCCAGCAGCCCGTCCGGCGGGGGTCCCTACGAGCAGTACTTC CASSPSGGGPYEQYF
NA NA TRBJ2-2 TRBV12-2 TGTGCAAGTCGCTTCCCCCGGAGGGACCGGGACAGGAAATCCGGGGAGCTGTTTTTT CASRFPRRDRDRKSGELFF
NA NA TRBJ1-2 TRBV7-6 TGTGCCAGCAGCTTACCGGGGGGCTATGGCTACACCTTC CASSLPGGYGYTF
NA NA TRBJ1-1 TRBV11-3 TGTGCCAGCAGGGCGGGGGGCAGTGAAGCTTTCTTT CASRAGGSEAFF
NA NA TRBJ1-4 TRBV9 TGTGCCAGCAGCCCCCAGACAGGCCCTAGGGAAAAACTGTTTTTT CASSPQTGPREKLFF
NA TRBD2 TRBJ2-1 TRBV6-6 TGTGCCAGCACTCCCCGAGGACTAGCGGGGGTCAATGAGCAGTTCTTC CASTPRGLAGVNEQFF
NA TRBD1 TRBJ1-2 TRBV13 TGTGCCAGCAGCTCACTAAAATGGGACAGGGACACAGGCGGCTACACCTTC CASSSLKWDRDTGGYTF